Listed here are 31 T cell receptor beta chains from one sample, sequenced in a study of blood T cell repertoires in COVID-19. Using immunoSEQ multiplex PCR, the repertoire was profiled, and TCRdb retains in-frame clones only, with some absent. The repertoire consists of about 22,000 clones, with roughly 80% occurring once and the leading ten covering over 45%. Material for sequencing was peripheral blood. The origin of the receptors is a man between 65 and 85 years old with acute or convalescent COVID-19.

This chain connects TRBV19 to TRBJ1-1; D gene uncertain. The CDR3 extends over 14 amino acids. V was cut by 7 bases and J by 2 bases, with 14 bases left in between. The germline V gene has CDR1 LNHDA and CDR2 SQIVND (reference sequence). The CDR3 region is CASTLRAGNTEAFF. CDR3 bases: TGTGCCAGTACCCTTAGGGCGGGAAACACTGAAGCTTTCTTT.

The sample holds a few counts of this clone. The rearrangement links TRBV19 to TRBJ2-7; 10 nucleotides align to TRBD2. The junction had 2 bases not matched to a gene; V was cut back by 6 bases and J by 3 bases. Germline-derived CDR1 and CDR2 are LNHDA and SQIVND (reference sequence). This CDR3 has 13 residues. The CDR3 DNA sequence: TGTGCCAGTAGCCGGACTAGCGGCTACGAGCAGTACTTC. It is translated as CASSRTSGYEQYF.

V gene TRBV7-2 combines with J gene TRBJ1-2, with D perhaps matching TRBD1 (5 bases). The length of the CDR3 is 13 residues. Germline V gene lookup returns CDR1 SGHTA and CDR2 FQGNSA. Trimming removed 3 bases at V and 6 bases at J, with 11 bases between. CDR3 bases: TGTGCCAGCAGCTTTTCGCCGGGGGATGGCTACACCTTC. Residues: CASSFSPGDGYTF.

J is TRBJ1-2 and V is TRBV10-3; D gene unclear. Looked up from germline, CDR1 is ENHRY and CDR2 is SYGVKD. CDR3 length: 11 residues. The germline V and J ends were trimmed by 10 bases and 6 bases, with 12 bases remaining between them. The CDR3 sequence is CATDEGNGYTF. CDR3 sequence (DNA): TGTGCCACGGACGAGGGAAATGGCTACACCTTC.

The rearrangement links TRBV25-1 to TRBJ1-3, with 7 nucleotides matching TRBD1. CDR1 is MGHDK and CDR2 is SYGVNS in the germline V gene. V trimming: 1 base; J trimming: 8 bases; junction bases outside the gene matches: 8. This CDR3 contains 15 residues. The CDR3 coding sequence is TGTGCCAGCAGTGAATCCTTACCAGGGGGTGACACCATATATTTT. Its protein product is CASSESLPGGDTIYF.

The chain combines TRBV19 with TRBJ2-3; TRBD1 is a possible D gene (6 bases). V was cut by 5 bases and J by 0 bases, with 12 bases left in between. This CDR3 has 15 residues. Germline CDR1 is LNHDA and CDR2 is SQIVND (reference sequence). Here the CDR3 reads CASSLSTGSTDTQYF. The CDR3, as DNA: TGTGCCAGTAGTCTATCGACAGGCAGCACAGATACGCAGTATTTT.

This rearrangement joins TRBV27 to TRBJ1-5, with 7 bases aligning to TRBD1. The CDR3 length is 15 residues. The J segment lost 6 bases and the V segment lost 2 bases, leaving 7 bases of the junction unmatched. Germline V gives CDR1 MNHEY, CDR2 SMNVEV (reference sequence). In DNA, the CDR3 is TGTGCCAGCAGTTTACTTCAGGGGGTCGGTCAGCCCCAGCATTTT. Amino acids: CASSLLQGVGQPQHF.

V is TRBV7-2 and J is TRBJ1-5, with D possibly being TRBD1 (5 bases). Trimming shortened V by 2 bases and J by 6 bases, and 11 bases separated the two germline ends. The germline V gene encodes CDR1 SGHTA and CDR2 FQGNSA. This CDR3 has 14 amino acids. The CDR3 is CASSLIVGGQPQHF. CDR3 nucleotide sequence: TGTGCCAGCAGCTTAATTGTGGGGGGTCAGCCCCAGCATTTT.

The chain recombines TRBV5-1 with TRBJ1-5; D not resolved. Germline lookup yields CDR1 SGHRS and CDR2 YFSETQ. With 0 bases removed from V and 1 base from J, the gap between germline ends came to 5 bases. The CDR3 runs to 14 residues. Here the CDR3 DNA reads TGCGCCAGCAGCTTGGACAGCAGCAATCAGCCCCAGCATTTT. Protein product: CASSLDSSNQPQHF.

The gene calls are TRBV18 and TRBJ1-1; tentative D call: TRBD1 (6 bases). The ends were cut back, 4 bases at V and 2 bases at J, with 14 bases in the middle. The CDR3 consists of 15 residues. Germline values: CDR1 KGHSH, CDR2 LQKENI. The CDR3 loop reads CASSLRTGGNTEAFF. For the CDR3, the DNA is TGTGCCAGCTCACTGAGGACGGGGGGCAACACTGAAGCTTTCTTT.

The chain links TRBV28 to TRBJ2-3; weak D call: TRBD2 (5 bases). Trimming left V 2 bases short and J 6 bases short, with 9 bases between. This CDR3 has 13 residues. CDR1 is MDHEN, CDR2 SYDVKM, per germline. The CDR3 nucleotides read TGTGCCAGCAGTTTAGGGGAGAGGGATACGCAGTATTTT. It is translated as CASSLGERDTQYF.

V is TRBV7-8 and J is TRBJ2-7; D ambiguous. In germline, CDR1 is SGHVS, CDR2 FQNEAQ. CDR3 length: 11 residues. V dropped 4 bases and J dropped 5 bases, with 6 bases sitting between them. The CDR3 nucleotides read TGTGCCAGCAGCTCTGTAGACGAGCAGTACTTC. It is translated as CASSSVDEQYF.

The chain uses TRBV6-6 and TRBJ1-1; D might be TRBD1 (6 bases). The CDR3 contains 13 residues. Trimming left V 4 bases short and J 4 bases short, with 10 bases between. Germline CDR1 reads MNHNY; CDR2 reads SVGAGI (reference sequence). CDR3 bases: TGTGCCAGCAGTTTCCAAGGGGGCACTGAAGCTTTCTTT. This translates into CASSFQGGTEAFF.

The chain recombines TRBV5-1 with TRBJ2-2; the D is unclear. This CDR3 has 14 amino acids. Germline V gives CDR1 SGHRS, CDR2 YFSETQ. V was cut by 2 bases and J by 6 bases, with 11 bases left in between. The CDR3 is CASSLLPSPGELFF. In DNA form, the CDR3 reads TGCGCCAGCAGCTTACTACCATCCCCCGGGGAGCTGTTTTTT.

This chain joins TRBV6-2 or TRBV6-3 and TRBJ1-1; 8 bases are a match to TRBD1. The germline V gene encodes CDR1 MNHEY and CDR2 SVGEGT. Losses at the gene ends were 0 bases for V and 0 bases for J; bases not matched to a gene: 12. This CDR3 has 19 amino acids. The CDR3 spells CASSYSRNWTGLMNTEAFF. DNA for the CDR3: TGTGCCAGCAGTTACTCGAGGAACTGGACAGGGCTCATGAACACTGAAGCTTTCTTT.

Concerning this clone itself: Other DNA sequences within the sample encode an identical CDR3. This rearrangement joins TRBV19 to TRBJ2-6; 7 bases are a match to TRBD1. Germline V gives CDR1 LNHDA, CDR2 SQIVND (reference sequence). The CDR3 length is 15 residues. Trimming took 4 bases from V and 4 from J; bases not matched to a gene: 4. The CDR3 sequence is CASSTTGAGANVLTF. The CDR3 nucleotides are TGTGCCAGTAGTACAACAGGGGCCGGGGCCAACGTCCTGACTTTC.

This sequence joins TRBV6-6 and TRBJ1-2, with D hard to call. CDR1 is MNHNY, CDR2 SVGAGI, per germline (reference sequence). Trimming took 4 bases from V and 4 from J, leaving 13 bases between them. This CDR3 spans 14 amino acids. CDR3 sequence (DNA): TGTGCCAGCAGTTCCTCGGAAGGGAGCTATGGCTACACCTTC. This encodes CASSSSEGSYGYTF.

V and J are TRBV3-1 (or the pseudogene TRBV3-2) and TRBJ2-3; D call uncertain. The germline V and J ends were trimmed by 6 bases and 0 bases, with 16 bases remaining between them. CDR1 is LGHDT, CDR2 YNNKEL, per germline (reference sequence). This CDR3 spans 16 amino acids. CDR3 loop: CASSLSQDASTDTQYF. In DNA, the CDR3 is TGTGCCAGCAGTTTATCTCAGGATGCTAGCACAGATACGCAGTATTTT.

The V and J genes are TRBV7-2 and TRBJ2-7; TRBD1 aligns across 7 bases. The CDR3 is 14 residues long. Germline V gene lookup returns CDR1 SGHTA and CDR2 FQGNSA. Trimming removed 4 bases from V and 1 base from J; junction bases left unmatched: 4. The CDR3 nucleotides are TGTGCCAGCAGCTCCCGGGACAGTTCCTACGAGCAGTACTTC. Its translation is CASSSRDSSYEQYF.

This clone was picked up one time. The CDR3 DNA sequence: TGCAGTGCTAGCGGGAACAATGAGCAGTTCTTC. It translates to CSASGNNEQFF. The V gene is TRBV20-1, the J gene TRBJ2-1, with D possibly being TRBD2 (5 bases). The length of the CDR3 is 11 residues. CDR1 and CDR2 (germline): DFQATT, SNEGSKA (reference sequence). V lost 3 bases to trimming and J lost 5 bases, with 5 bases between them.

This clone came up a few times. CDR3 sequence (DNA): TGTGCCAGCAAGCGACGGGTTAATTCACCCCTCCACTTT. It specifies CASKRRVNSPLHF. The chain is built from TRBV6-5 and TRBJ1-6, with unresolved D. Germline V gives CDR1 MNHEY, CDR2 SVGAGI. V dropped 7 bases and J dropped 6 bases, with 10 bases sitting between them. This CDR3 has 13 amino acids.

The rearrangement uses TRBV7-3 and TRBJ2-6, with D uncertain. Trimming left V 5 bases short and J 0 bases short, with 8 bases between. The germline CDR1 and CDR2 sequences are SGHTA and FQGTGA. The CDR3 has 15 residues. The CDR3 protein is CASSRALSGANVLTF. CDR3 in DNA: TGTGCCAGCAGCCGAGCCCTCTCTGGGGCCAACGTCCTGACTTTC.

The chain combines TRBV14 with TRBJ2-1; TRBD1 matches 7 bases. V lost 5 bases and J lost 13; bases outside the gene matches: 11. CDR3 size: 13 residues. Germline CDR1 SGHDN, CDR2 FVKESK. CDR3 bases: TGTGCCAGCAGCGAAGGAAATAGGGGGCGACAGTTCTTC. Protein sequence: CASSEGNRGRQFF.

The V gene is TRBV20-1, the J gene TRBJ2-1; D gene unclear. This CDR3 has 11 residues. CDR1 DFQATT and CDR2 SNEGSKA come from the germline V gene (reference sequence). V was trimmed by 3 bases and J by 3 bases, leaving 3 bases between them. Here the CDR3 reads CSASLYNEQFF. CDR3 nucleotide sequence: TGCAGTGCTAGTCTCTACAATGAGCAGTTCTTC.

This clone was seen a handful of times. The chain joins TRBV2 to TRBJ2-1, with 8 positions matching TRBD1. The CDR3 length is 13 residues. Germline loops: CDR1 SNHLY, CDR2 FYNNEI. V lost 2 bases to trimming and J lost 7 bases; unmatched junction nucleotides: 1. CDR3 nucleotides: TGTGCCAGCAGTGAAAACAGGGGGAATGAGCAGTTCTTC. This codes for CASSENRGNEQFF. The whole variable domain, remainder taken from reference TRBV2 and TRBJ2-1, is EPEVTQTPSHQVTQMGQEVILRCVPISNHLYFYWYRQILGQKVEFLVSFYNNEISEKSEIFDDQFSVERPDGSNFTLKIRSTKLEDSAMYFCASSENRGNEQFFGPGTRLTVL.

As DNA, the CDR3 is TGCAGTGCTAGCACACAAGAGACCCAGTACTTC. It encodes CSASTQETQYF. This chain uses TRBV20-1 with TRBJ2-5; D uncertain. Germline V gene sequence: CDR1 DFQATT, CDR2 SNEGSKA (reference sequence). Between the trimmed V and J ends, which lost 3 bases and 2 bases, there was a span of 4 bases. The CDR3 spans 11 residues.

This CDR3 reads CSAGTGHGYTF. In nucleotides, the CDR3 is TGCAGCGCGGGGACAGGGCACGGCTACACCTTC. The chain is built from TRBV29-1 and TRBJ1-2; 9 bases are shared with TRBD1. CDR3 length: 11 residues. V was clipped by 7 bases and J by 8 bases; unmatched bases: 5. The V gene's germline CDR1 is SQVTM and CDR2 ANQGSEA.

The CDR3 DNA reads as TGTGCCAGCAGCCCCCCAGTAGCGGGTTGGCAGAATGAGCAGTTCTTC. It codes for CASSPPVAGWQNEQFF. The genes are TRBV7-8 and TRBJ2-1; 7 bases agree with TRBD2. CDR3 length equals 16 residues. The V gene end was trimmed by 5 bases and the J gene end by 7 bases; junction bases not matched to a gene: 14. The germline V gene encodes CDR1 SGHVS and CDR2 FQNEAQ. Combining the CDR3 with reference TRBV7-8 and TRBJ2-1 gives the whole variable domain GAGVSQSPRYKVAKRGQDVALRCDPISGHVSLFWYQQALGQGPEFLTYFQNEAQLDKSGLPSDRFFAERPEGSVSTLKIQRTQQEDSAVYLCASSPPVAGWQNEQFFGPGTRLTVL.

In this sample, this clone turned up once. The rearrangement links TRBV6-5 to TRBJ1-2, with D possibly TRBD1 on 6 matching bases. This CDR3 region has 13 residues. Germline V gene data show CDR1 as MNHEY and CDR2 as SVGAGI. V was cut by 5 bases and J by 4 bases, with 11 bases left in between. DNA of the CDR3: TGTGCCAGCAGTCAACAGGGTTTCTATGGCTACACCTTC. Amino acids: CASSQQGFYGYTF.

V and J are TRBV7-9 and TRBJ2-2, with D maybe TRBD2 (5 bases). With 3 bases removed from V and 3 bases from J, the gap between germline ends came to 5 bases. This CDR3 comprises 13 residues. Germline assignment: CDR1 SEHNR and CDR2 FQNEAQ (reference sequence). The CDR3 sequence is CASSFGDTGELFF. The CDR3 nucleotides are TGTGCCAGCAGCTTCGGGGACACCGGGGAGCTGTTTTTT. Full variable domain (missing parts from reference TRBV7-9 and TRBJ2-2): DTGVSQNPRHKITKRGQNVTFRCDPISEHNRLYWYRQTLGQGPEFLTYFQNEAQLEKSRLLSDRFSAERPKGSFSTLEIQRTEQGDSAMYLCASSFGDTGELFFGEGSRLTVL.

This chain connects TRBV11-2 to TRBJ1-4; 7 nucleotides match TRBD1. The V segment lost 4 bases and the J segment 5 bases; nucleotides outside the gene matches: 7. CDR3 length: 15 residues. Germline lookup yields CDR1 SGHAT and CDR2 FQNNGV. CDR3 DNA: TGTGCCAGCAGCTCCACAGGGGCCAGAAATGAAAAACTGTTTTTT. This codes for CASSSTGARNEKLFF. The full variable domain, in which reference TRBV11-2 and TRBJ1-4 provide the parts outside the CDR3, is EAGVAQSPRYKIIEKRQSVAFWCNPISGHATLYWYQQILGQGPKLLIQFQNNGVVDDSQLPKDRFSAERLKGVDSTLKIQPAKLEDSAVYLCASSSTGARNEKLFFGSGTQLSVL.